The present TCR beta chain was sequenced within a study of shared clonotypes between healthy human individuals. Findings of the study overall: The sharing of 5% to 6.5% of naive CD4 clonotypes was seen across a handful of donors.

Those who donated, Caucasian adults without exception, all lived in Nashville, Tennessee. A split of CD4+ cells into CD45RA+ naive and CD45RA-negative memory subsets was performed. Turning to this clone: Its target is unknown.

Sequencing was at deep level. Assay used: immunoSEQ multiplex PCR; TCRdb lists only in-frame clones, some missing. The data show some 2.3 million clones, over 85% seen once. In germline, CDR1 is MNHEY, CDR2 SMNVEV (reference sequence). There are 13 residues in the CDR3. V was clipped by 6 bases and J by 8 bases, with 13 bases between them. The chain employs TRBV27 and TRBJ1-4; D unclear. This sequence was found in a young man in good health. Some clones in this sample may be carry-over from other donors' samples. Sequencing used naive CD4+ T cells from PBMCs. Specified subset: CD45RA+ positively selected. The CDR3 sequence: CASSRNLGEKLFF. CDR3 DNA: TGTGCCAGCAGCCGAAACCTCGGAGAAAAACTGTTTTTT.